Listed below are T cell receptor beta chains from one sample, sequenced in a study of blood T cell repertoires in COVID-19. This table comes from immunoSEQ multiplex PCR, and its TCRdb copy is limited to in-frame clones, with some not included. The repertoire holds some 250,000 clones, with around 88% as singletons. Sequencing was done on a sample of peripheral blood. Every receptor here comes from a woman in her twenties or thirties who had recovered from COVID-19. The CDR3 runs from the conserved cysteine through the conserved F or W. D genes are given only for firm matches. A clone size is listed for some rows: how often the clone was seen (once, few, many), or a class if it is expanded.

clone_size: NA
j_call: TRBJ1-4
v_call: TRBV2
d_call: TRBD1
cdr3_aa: CASCQDRGHEKLFF
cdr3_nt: TGTGCCAGCTGCCAGGACAGGGGGCATGAAAAACTGTTTTTT

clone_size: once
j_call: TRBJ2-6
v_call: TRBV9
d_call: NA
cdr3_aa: CASTRASGANVLTF
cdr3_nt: TGTGCCAGCACCAGGGCCTCTGGGGCCAACGTCCTGACTTTC

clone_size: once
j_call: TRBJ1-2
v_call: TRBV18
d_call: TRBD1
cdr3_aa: CASSPKTGSYGYTF
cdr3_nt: TGTGCCAGCTCACCAAAGACAGGGAGCTATGGCTACACCTTC

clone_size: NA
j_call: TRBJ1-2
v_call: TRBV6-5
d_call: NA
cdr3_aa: CASSSRNGYTF
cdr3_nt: TGTGCCAGCAGTTCCAGGAATGGCTACACCTTC

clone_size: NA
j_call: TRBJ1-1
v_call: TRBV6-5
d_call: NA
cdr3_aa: CASSYFTPTLNTEAFF
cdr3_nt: TGTGCCAGCAGTTACTTCACCCCGACACTGAATACTGAAGCTTTCTTT

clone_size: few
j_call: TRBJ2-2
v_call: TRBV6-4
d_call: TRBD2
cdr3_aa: CASSVDSGVGELFF
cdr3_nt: TGTGCCAGCAGTGTGGATAGCGGGGTCGGGGAGCTGTTTTTT

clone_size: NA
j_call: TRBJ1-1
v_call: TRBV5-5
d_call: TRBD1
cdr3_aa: CASSRQGNTEAFF
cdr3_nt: TGTGCCAGCAGCAGACAGGGTAACACTGAAGCTTTCTTT

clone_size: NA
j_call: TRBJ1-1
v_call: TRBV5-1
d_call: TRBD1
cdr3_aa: CASSKEGQANTEAFF
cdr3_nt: TGCGCCAGCAGCAAGGAAGGACAGGCGAACACTGAAGCTTTCTTT

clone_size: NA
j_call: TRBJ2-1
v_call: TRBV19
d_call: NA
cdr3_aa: CASSSRGLRGSEQFF
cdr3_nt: TGTGCCAGTAGTAGCCGCGGACTCAGGGGCAGTGAGCAGTTCTTC

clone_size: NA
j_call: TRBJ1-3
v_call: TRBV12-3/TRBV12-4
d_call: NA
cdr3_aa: CASGGYSGNTIYF
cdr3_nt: TGTGCCAGCGGGGGGTACTCTGGAAACACCATATATTTT

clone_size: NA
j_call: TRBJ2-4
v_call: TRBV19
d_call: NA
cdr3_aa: CASSTFGGTSAKNIQYF
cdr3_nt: TGTGCCAGCTCAACCTTTGGCGGGACGTCAGCCAAAAACATTCAGTACTTC

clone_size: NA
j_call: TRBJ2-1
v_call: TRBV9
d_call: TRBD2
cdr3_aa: CASSVAASGGHNEQFF
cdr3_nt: TGTGCCAGCAGCGTAGCTGCCAGCGGGGGTCACAATGAGCAGTTCTTC

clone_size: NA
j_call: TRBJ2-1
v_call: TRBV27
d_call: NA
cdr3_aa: CASTSGQPSNEQFF
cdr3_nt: TGTGCCAGCACCTCAGGACAGCCCTCCAATGAGCAGTTCTTC

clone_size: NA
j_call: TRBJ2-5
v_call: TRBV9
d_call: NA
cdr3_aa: CASSVDPTQGTKETQYF
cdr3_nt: TGTGCCAGCAGCGTAGATCCAACGCAGGGGACCAAAGAGACCCAGTACTTC

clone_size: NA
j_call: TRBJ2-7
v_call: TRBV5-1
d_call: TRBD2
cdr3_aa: CASSLARASGGTFYEQYF
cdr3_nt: TGCGCCAGCAGCTTGGCCAGGGCTAGCGGGGGGACCTTCTACGAGCAGTACTTC

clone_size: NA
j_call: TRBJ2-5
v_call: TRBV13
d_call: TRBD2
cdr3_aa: CASSLGLAVNQETQYF
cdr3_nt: TGTGCCAGCAGCTTAGGACTAGCGGTCAACCAAGAGACCCAGTACTTC

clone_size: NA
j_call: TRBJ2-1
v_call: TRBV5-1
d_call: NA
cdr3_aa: CASNEQGPFNEQFF
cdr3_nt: TGCGCCAGCAACGAACAGGGCCCTTTCAATGAGCAGTTCTTC

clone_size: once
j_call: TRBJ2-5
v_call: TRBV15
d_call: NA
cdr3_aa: CATSRGRGAEVTQYF
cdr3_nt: TGTGCCACCAGCAGGGGCCGGGGAGCAGAGGTGACCCAGTACTTC

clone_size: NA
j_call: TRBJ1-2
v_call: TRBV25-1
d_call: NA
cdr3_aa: CASSELEGSYGYTF
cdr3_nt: TGTGCCAGCAGTGAATTGGAGGGGAGCTATGGCTACACCTTC

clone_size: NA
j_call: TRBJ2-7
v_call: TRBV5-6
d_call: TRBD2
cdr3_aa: CASTKVAGGYDYEQYF
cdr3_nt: TGTGCCAGCACTAAAGTGGCGGGGGGCTACGACTACGAGCAGTACTTC

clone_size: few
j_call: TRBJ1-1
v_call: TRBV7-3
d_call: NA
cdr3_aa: CASSLTVGTPHEAFF
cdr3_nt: TGTGCCAGCAGCTTAACCGTCGGGACTCCACACGAAGCTTTCTTT

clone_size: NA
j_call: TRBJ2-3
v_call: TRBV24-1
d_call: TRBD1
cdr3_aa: CATSDSGTGLTDTQYF
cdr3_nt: TGTGCCACCAGTGATTCCGGGACAGGGCTCACAGATACGCAGTATTTT

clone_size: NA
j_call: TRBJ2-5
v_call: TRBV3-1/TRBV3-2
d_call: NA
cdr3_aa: CASSHWRQETQYF
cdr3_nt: TGTGCCAGCAGTCATTGGAGACAAGAGACCCAGTACTTC

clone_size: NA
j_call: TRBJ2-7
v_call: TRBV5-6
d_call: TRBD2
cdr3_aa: CASSQARPGGNEQYF
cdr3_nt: TGTGCCAGCAGCCAAGCACGGCCGGGGGGGAACGAGCAGTACTTC

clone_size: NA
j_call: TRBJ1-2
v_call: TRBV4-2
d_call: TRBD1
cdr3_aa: CASSQDEQGNYGYTF
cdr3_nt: TGTGCCAGCAGCCAAGACGAACAGGGGAACTATGGCTACACCTTC